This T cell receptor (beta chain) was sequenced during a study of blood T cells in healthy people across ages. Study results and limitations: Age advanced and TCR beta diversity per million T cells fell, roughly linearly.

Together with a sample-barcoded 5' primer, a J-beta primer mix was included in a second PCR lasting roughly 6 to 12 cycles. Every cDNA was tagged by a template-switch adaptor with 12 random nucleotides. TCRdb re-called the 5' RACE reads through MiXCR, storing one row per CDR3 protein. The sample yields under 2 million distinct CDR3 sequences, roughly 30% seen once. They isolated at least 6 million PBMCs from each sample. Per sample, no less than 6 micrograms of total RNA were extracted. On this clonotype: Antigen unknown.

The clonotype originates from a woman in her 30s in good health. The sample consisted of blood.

The CDR3 spells CATSREASGRWETQYF. The CDR3 region has the DNA TGTGCCACCAGCAGAGAGGCTAGCGGGAGATGGGAGACCCAGTACTTC. The rearrangement uses TRBV15 and TRBJ2-5; 10 bases agree with TRBD2. V trimming: 0 bases; J trimming: 5 bases; junction bases outside the gene matches: 6. In germline, CDR1 is LNHNV, CDR2 YYDKDF (reference sequence). The CDR3 spans 16 residues.